This T cell receptor beta chain stems from a study of OX40 agonist ivuxolimab in advanced cancers. This clone appeared a single time. Germline V gene data show CDR1 as PRHDT and CDR2 as FYEKMQ (reference sequence). V dropped 5 bases and J dropped 3; count of bases not matched to a gene: 12. This CDR3 spans 17 amino acids. The protocol was immunoSEQ multiplex PCR, while the TCRdb copy is restricted to in-frame clones and leaves out a portion. The sample records roughly 81,000 clones, 94% being singletons. This chain connects TRBV13 to TRBJ2-1; 8 bases fit TRBD2. The sequencing used CD4+ or CD8+ T cells sorted from blood, collected in a trial of the OX40 agonist ivuxolimab. The TCR comes from an adult with an advanced solid tumor such as melanoma, head and neck, liver or kidney cancer. In DNA, the CDR3 is TGTGCCAGCAGCCGCTTGAGGAGTAGCGGGATCTACAATGAGCAGTTCTTC. Its translation: CASSRLRSSGIYNEQFF.